The 25 T cell receptor beta chains in this list originate from one sample, sequenced in a study of blood T cell repertoires in COVID-19 (dated by TCRdb to 2020 to 2021). Libraries were prepared through the immunoSEQ multiplex PCR assay. Here the immuneACCESS table is served through TCRdb, limited to in-frame sequences with V and J called. Missing clones are a known gap in these copies; in checked studies unresolved V genes cover under half, and the rest lacks a known reason. For this sample there are tens of thousands of clones; 75% appear just once. Clones ranked in the top ten supply roughly 14% of the sample. Sequenced: peripheral blood. All receptors derive from a man at least 80 years old with active or convalescent COVID-19.

Concerning this clone: The sample carries other DNA sequences with the same CDR3. In DNA, the CDR3 is TGTGCCAGCTCACCCGCAGGGGCCGGGGAGCTGTTTTTT. Protein sequence: CASSPAGAGELFF. The chain employs TRBV18 and TRBJ2-2; a weak D match, TRBD1 (6 bases). V lost 3 bases and J lost 6, with 8 bases in between. Germline values: CDR1 KGHSH, CDR2 LQKENI. The CDR3 runs 13 residues.

In its sample, this clone was seen a few times. The chain links TRBV5-4 to TRBJ2-1; TRBD2 is a possible D gene (6 bases). The CDR3 extends over 16 amino acids. The V gene's germline CDR1 is SGHNT and CDR2 YYREEE (reference sequence). Between the trimmed V and J ends, which lost 2 bases and 7 bases, there was a span of 19 bases. This CDR3 reads CASSFPSVPEVNEQFF. The DNA of the CDR3 is TGTGCCAGCAGCTTCCCTAGCGTTCCGGAGGTTAATGAGCAGTTCTTC.

This clone appeared a single time. This chain joins TRBV4-2 and TRBJ1-2; tentatively, D is TRBD1 (5 bases). CDR1 is LGHNA, CDR2 YNFKEQ, per germline. The CDR3 loop spans 15 amino acids. V lost 1 base, J lost 4 bases, and 13 bases lay in between. As DNA, the CDR3 is TGTGCCAGCAGCCAAGTTCAGGGATTGGCCTATGGCTACACCTTC. As protein: CASSQVQGLAYGYTF.

This clone appeared a single time. The chain uses TRBV6-5 and TRBJ1-5; D possibly corresponds to TRBD1 (6 bases). Germline lookup yields CDR1 MNHEY and CDR2 SVGAGI. Trimming cost V 4 bases and J 4 bases, with 14 bases left between them. The CDR3 contains 15 residues. The CDR3 nucleotides read TGTGCCAGCAGTTCGGAACAGGGCCCAAATCAGCCCCAGCATTTT. Protein: CASSSEQGPNQPQHF.

This chain links TRBV3-1 (or the pseudogene TRBV3-2) with TRBJ1-3; D remains unclear. The CDR3 is 16 amino acids. The germline V gene has CDR1 LGHDT and CDR2 YNNKEL (reference sequence). The ends were cut back, 2 bases at V and 0 bases at J, with 11 bases in the middle. The CDR3: CASSQMGESSGNTIYF. The DNA of the CDR3 is TGTGCCAGCAGCCAAATGGGCGAAAGCTCTGGAAACACCATATATTTT.

The V gene is TRBV6-5, the J gene TRBJ1-4; D is undetermined. The V and J ends lost 0 bases and 0 bases respectively, with 8 bases between them. This CDR3 comprises 16 residues. Germline CDR1 reads MNHEY; CDR2 reads SVGAGI. The CDR3 coding sequence is TGTGCCAGCAGTTACTCCCACGAGACAACTAATGAAAAACTGTTTTTT. Residues: CASSYSHETTNEKLFF.

The V gene is TRBV5-1, the J gene TRBJ1-6; tentatively, D is TRBD1 (5 bases). Germline V CDR1 and CDR2: SGHRS, YFSETQ. The CDR3 loop spans 14 amino acids. V lost 5 bases and J 8 bases, leaving 14 bases between the germline ends. DNA for the CDR3: TGCGCCAGCAGTACCCAGGGTTACGATTCACCCCTCCACTTT. This codes for CASSTQGYDSPLHF. Variable domain in full (rest from reference TRBV5-1 and TRBJ1-6): KAGVTQTPRYLIKTRGQQVTLSCSPISGHRSVSWYQQTPGQGLQFLFEYFSETQRNKGNFPGRFSGRQFSNSRSEMNVSTLELGDSALYLCASSTQGYDSPLHFGNGTRLTVT.

This clone has just a few counts. The rearrangement uses TRBV11-2 and TRBJ2-7, with 10 bases that match TRBD1. CDR3 length: 14 amino acids. The germline gives CDR1 SGHAT, CDR2 FQNNGV. Germline trimming cut 5 bases from V and 6 bases from J; bases unmatched to any gene: 7. The CDR3 DNA reads as TGTGCCAGCAGCAAAAGGACAGGGGGAGGCGAGCAGTACTTC. It codes for CASSKRTGGGEQYF.

The rearrangement joins TRBV10-3 to TRBJ1-5; 7 bases agree with TRBD1. With V trimmed by 6 bases and J by 6 bases, 8 bases remained unmatched. The CDR3 has 14 residues. Germline V gene lookup returns CDR1 ENHRY and CDR2 SYGVKD. CDR3 sequence: CAISLRQGSQPQHF. CDR3 nucleotide sequence: TGTGCCATCAGCCTCAGACAGGGTAGTCAGCCCCAGCATTTT.

The J gene is TRBJ2-3, the V gene TRBV9, with D possibly being TRBD1 (6 bases). The germline CDR1 and CDR2 sequences are SGDLS and YYNGEE. The CDR3 covers 16 residues. Trimming left V 3 bases short and J 2 bases short, with 16 bases between. For the CDR3, the DNA is TGTGCCAGCAGCGCCATCCCGGGACAAGACACAGATACGCAGTATTTT. As protein: CASSAIPGQDTDTQYF.

V gene TRBV10-3 combines with J gene TRBJ2-7; 12 positions match TRBD2. There are 15 residues in the CDR3. Per germline, CDR1 ENHRY and CDR2 SYGVKD. Trimming removed 6 bases from V and 3 bases from J; junction bases left unmatched: 6. The CDR3 DNA follows: TGTGCCATCAGGGGACAGACTAGCGGGGGCTACGAGCAGTACTTC. Protein: CAIRGQTSGGYEQYF.

Of note for this clone: One end of the junction is discordant with germline, which a read error may explain. V and J are TRBV4-3 and TRBJ2-1; TRBD1 matches 7 bases. The CDR3 is made up of 12 amino acids. CDR1 LGHNA and CDR2 YSLEER come from the germline V gene. CDR3 region: CASSQDEGAVIF. The CDR3 DNA sequence: TGCGCCAGCAGCCAAGATGAGGGGGCGGTGATCTTC.

The J gene is TRBJ2-1, the V gene TRBV6-5, with TRBD1 identical over 7 bases. The CDR3 has 14 amino acids. CDR1 is MNHEY and CDR2 is SVGAGI in the germline V gene. V was clipped by 6 bases and J by 0 bases; unmatched bases: 2. CDR3 sequence: CASRDRYSYNEQFF. In DNA, the CDR3 is TGTGCCAGCAGGGACAGGTACTCCTACAATGAGCAGTTCTTC.

The CDR3 DNA sequence: TGTGCCAGCAGCGCGACAGGGGGCAGGGACGGACAGCCCCAGCATTTT. Amino acids: CASSATGGRDGQPQHF. The chain couples TRBV9 to TRBJ1-5; 10 bases agree with TRBD1. From germline, CDR1 is SGDLS and CDR2 YYNGEE. Losses at the gene ends were 3 bases for V and 7 bases for J; bases not matched to a gene: 10. The CDR3 covers 16 residues.

The rearrangement uses TRBV4-1 and TRBJ2-7; 7 nucleotides agree with TRBD2. This CDR3 region has 17 residues. In germline, CDR1 is MGHRA, CDR2 YSYEKL. J lost 2 bases, V lost 0 bases, and 10 bases had no gene match. CDR3 nucleotides: TGCGCCAGCAGCCAAGAGACTAGCCTACCCATCCCCTACGAGCAGTACTTC. Translating it yields CASSQETSLPIPYEQYF.

The J gene is TRBJ2-1, the V gene TRBV2, with TRBD2 identical over 8 bases. The CDR3 totals 18 residues. V trimming: 4 bases; J trimming: 6 bases; junction bases outside the gene matches: 17. CDR1 and CDR2 from the germline V gene are SNHLY and FYNNEI. The CDR3 protein is CASSVRGRSGNVPNEQFF. CDR3 bases: TGTGCCAGCAGTGTAAGAGGCCGTAGCGGGAATGTACCCAATGAGCAGTTCTTC.

The chain carries TRBV3-1 (or the pseudogene TRBV3-2) and TRBJ2-1; 8 nucleotides align to TRBD2. This CDR3 has 16 residues. V lost 4 bases and J lost 4; bases outside the gene matches: 9. Germline V gives CDR1 LGHDT, CDR2 YNNKEL (reference sequence). The CDR3 coding sequence is TGTGCCAGCAGCCGATCCGGACTAGCCTATTACAATGAGCAGTTCTTC. It specifies CASSRSGLAYYNEQFF.

This clone was counted many times. V and J are TRBV5-1 and TRBJ2-7; 12 bases map to TRBD2. V dropped 4 bases and J dropped 6; count of bases not matched to a gene: 5. Germline CDR1 SGHRS, CDR2 YFSETQ. This CDR3 has 14 amino acids. Written as DNA, the CDR3 is TGCGCCAGCAGCGAGGGACTAGCGGGTCTCGAGCAGTACTTC. Translating gives CASSEGLAGLEQYF.

The chain is built from TRBV27 and TRBJ2-1, with 8 bases identical to TRBD1. Germline values: CDR1 MNHEY, CDR2 SMNVEV (reference sequence). The CDR3 contains 14 residues. Unmatched junction bases numbered 8, after V lost 10 bases and J lost 3 bases. The CDR3 nucleotides read TGTGCCACTAGGGGACAGGACGACTACAATGAGCAGTTCTTC. Its protein is CATRGQDDYNEQFF.

The chain recombines TRBV24-1 with TRBJ2-1; D might be TRBD2 (5 bases). This CDR3 contains 13 residues. Germline V CDR1 and CDR2: KGHDR, SFDVKD. With 2 bases removed from V and 10 bases from J, the gap between germline ends came to 11 bases. The DNA of the CDR3 is TGTGCCACCAGTGATTCTTTTAGCGCCGAGCAGTTCTTC. Amino acids: CATSDSFSAEQFF.

The V gene is TRBV4-2, the J gene TRBJ2-2, with 11 bases that match TRBD2. Unmatched junction bases numbered 14, after V lost 5 bases and J lost 3 bases. Germline loops: CDR1 LGHNA, CDR2 YNFKEQ. CDR3 size: 19 residues. CDR3 sequence (DNA): TGTGCCAGCAGCTCCCGTCTACCCACTAGCGGGAGCGACACCGGGGAGCTGTTTTTT. As protein: CASSSRLPTSGSDTGELFF.

The chain recombines TRBV6-4 with TRBJ2-2; weak D call: TRBD1 (6 bases). The CDR3 covers 16 residues. Germline V gene sequence: CDR1 MRHNA, CDR2 SNTAGT. V shed 5 bases and J shed 1 base, with 14 bases lying between them. This CDR3 reads CASSPRLTGNTGELFF. CDR3 coding DNA: TGTGCCAGCAGTCCCCGCCTGACAGGGAACACCGGGGAGCTGTTTTTT.

V is TRBV19 and J is TRBJ2-3; TRBD1 aligns across 7 bases. With 4 bases clipped from V and 2 bases from J, the junction kept 9 bases outside the gene matches. This CDR3 has 16 amino acids. CDR1 is LNHDA and CDR2 is SQIVND in the germline V gene (reference sequence). The CDR3 nucleotides read TGTGCCAGTAGTACCCGATACAGGGGATCCACAGATACGCAGTATTTT. Its protein is CASSTRYRGSTDTQYF.

This clone is medium-sized. V usage is TRBV28 and J usage is TRBJ2-7; perhaps TRBD1 as D (5 bases). V gave up 6 bases and J gave up 0 bases, with 15 bases separating them. The germline V gene encodes CDR1 MDHEN and CDR2 SYDVKM. The CDR3 is 15 amino acids. Here the CDR3 reads CASSPSGHLSYEQYF. CDR3 DNA sequence: TGTGCCAGCAGCCCTTCTGGACATCTCTCCTACGAGCAGTACTTC.

The chain joins TRBV5-5 to TRBJ2-7, with TRBD1 as a possible D gene (6 bases). Trimming cost V 4 bases and J 2 bases, with 13 bases left between them. The germline CDR1 and CDR2 sequences are SGHKS and YYEKEE (reference sequence). There are 14 residues in the CDR3. CDR3 region: CASSLQGLAYEQYF. The CDR3 DNA sequence: TGTGCCAGCAGCCTACAGGGTTTAGCCTACGAGCAGTACTTC. The variable domain in full, completed from reference TRBV5-5 and TRBJ2-7, reads DAGVTQSPTHLIKTRGQQVTLRCSPISGHKSVSWYQQVLGQGPQFIFQYYEKEERGRGNFPDRFSARQFPNYSSELNVNALLLGDSALYLCASSLQGLAYEQYFGPGTRLTVT.